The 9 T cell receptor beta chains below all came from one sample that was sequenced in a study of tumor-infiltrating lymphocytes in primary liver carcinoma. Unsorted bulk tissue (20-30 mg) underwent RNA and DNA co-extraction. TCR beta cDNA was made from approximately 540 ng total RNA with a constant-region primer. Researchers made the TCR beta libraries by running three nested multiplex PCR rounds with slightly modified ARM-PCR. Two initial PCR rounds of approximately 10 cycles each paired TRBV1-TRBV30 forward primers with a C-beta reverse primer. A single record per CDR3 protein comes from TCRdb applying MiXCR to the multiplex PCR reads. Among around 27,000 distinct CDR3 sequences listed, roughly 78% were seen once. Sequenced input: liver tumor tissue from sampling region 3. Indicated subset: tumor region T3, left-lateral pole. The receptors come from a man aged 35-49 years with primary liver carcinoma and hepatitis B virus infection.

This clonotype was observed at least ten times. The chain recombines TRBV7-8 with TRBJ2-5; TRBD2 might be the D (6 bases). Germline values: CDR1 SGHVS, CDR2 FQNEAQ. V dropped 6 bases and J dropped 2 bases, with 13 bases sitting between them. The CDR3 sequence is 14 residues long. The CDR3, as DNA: TGTGCCAGCAGACCCGGGGGTGGGCAAGAGACCCAGTACTTC. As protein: CASRPGGGQETQYF.

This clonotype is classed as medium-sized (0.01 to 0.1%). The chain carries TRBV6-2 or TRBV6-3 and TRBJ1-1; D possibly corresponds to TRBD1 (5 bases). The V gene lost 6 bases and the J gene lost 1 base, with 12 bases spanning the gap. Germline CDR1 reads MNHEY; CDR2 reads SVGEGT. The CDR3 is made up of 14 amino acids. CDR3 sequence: CASSQGTGNTEAFF. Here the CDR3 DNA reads TGTGCCAGCAGCCAAGGGACGGGGAACACTGAAGCTTTCTTT.

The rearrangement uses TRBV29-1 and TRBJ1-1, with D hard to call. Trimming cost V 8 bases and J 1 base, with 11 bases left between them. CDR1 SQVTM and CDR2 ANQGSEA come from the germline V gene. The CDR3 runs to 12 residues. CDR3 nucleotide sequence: TGCAGCCTTTTCAAGAAGAACACTGAAGCTTTCTTT. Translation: CSLFKKNTEAFF.

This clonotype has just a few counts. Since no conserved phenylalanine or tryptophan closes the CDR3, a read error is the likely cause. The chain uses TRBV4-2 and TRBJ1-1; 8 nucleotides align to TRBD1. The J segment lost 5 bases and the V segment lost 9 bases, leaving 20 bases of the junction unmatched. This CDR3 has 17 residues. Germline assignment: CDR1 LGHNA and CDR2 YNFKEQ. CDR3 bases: TGTGCCAGTAGTCAGGAGTACGGACAGGGTTTTTGGACTGAAGCTTTCTCT. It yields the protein CASSQEYGQGFWTEAFS.

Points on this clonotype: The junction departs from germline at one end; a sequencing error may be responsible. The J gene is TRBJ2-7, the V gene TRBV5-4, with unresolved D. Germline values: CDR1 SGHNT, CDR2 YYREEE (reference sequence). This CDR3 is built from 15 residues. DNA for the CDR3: TGTGCCACCAGCTTGGATCGCTTGAGCCTCTACGAGCAGTACTTC. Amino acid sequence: CATSLDRLSLYEQYF.

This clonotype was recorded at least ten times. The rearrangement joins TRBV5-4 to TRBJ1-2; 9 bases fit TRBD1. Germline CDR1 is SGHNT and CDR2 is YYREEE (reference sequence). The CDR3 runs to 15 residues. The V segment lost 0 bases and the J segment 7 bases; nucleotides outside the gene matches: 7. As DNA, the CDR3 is TGTGCCAGCAGCTTGGGATCCGGGACAGGGTTTGGCTACACCTTC. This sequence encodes CASSLGSGTGFGYTF.

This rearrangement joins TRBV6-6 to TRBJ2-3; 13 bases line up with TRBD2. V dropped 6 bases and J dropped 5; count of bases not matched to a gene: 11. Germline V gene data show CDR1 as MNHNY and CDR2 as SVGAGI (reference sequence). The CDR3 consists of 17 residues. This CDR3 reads CASRPPTSGRTIDTQYF. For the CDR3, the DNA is TGTGCCAGCAGACCCCCGACTAGCGGGAGGACAATAGATACGCAGTATTTT.

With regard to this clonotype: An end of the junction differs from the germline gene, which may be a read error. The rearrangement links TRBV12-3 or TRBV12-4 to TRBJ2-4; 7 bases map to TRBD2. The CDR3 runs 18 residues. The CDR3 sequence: CTSSAGTTGTLAKNIQYF. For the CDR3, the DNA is TGTACCAGCAGTGCCGGGACTACCGGGACGCTAGCCAAAAACATTCAGTACTTC.

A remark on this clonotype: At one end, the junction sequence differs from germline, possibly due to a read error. CDR3 sequence reads: CASGLAGGTEAFF. The CDR3 DNA reads TGTGCCAGCGGCTTAGCAGGGGGGACTGAGGCTTTCTTT. The rearrangement uses TRBV11-3 and TRBJ1-1, with 7 bases aligning to TRBD1. The CDR3 covers 13 residues. CDR1 is SGHNT and CDR2 is YENEEA in the germline V gene.